This record looks at one T cell receptor beta chain sequence and its context. Its antigen remains unidentified. This same CDR3 is encoded by further DNA sequences in the sample. Authors' methods: Construction of a distant-metastasis classifier for papillary thyroid cancer relied on CDR3 differences across clinicopathological groups. TCRdb redid the clone calls on the PCR reads using MiXCR. Here the V and J calls rest on TCRdb's processing, not on the authors' analysis. The data show more than 20,000 clones, 10% to 15% seen once. The CDR3 consists of 15 residues. Germline V lookup: CDR1 ENHRY, CDR2 SYGVKD. The V gene lost 2 bases and the J gene lost 5 bases, with 15 bases spanning the gap. None of the patients had undergone any treatment ahead of thyroid surgery. This specimen belongs to a study of metastatic and nonmetastatic thyroid tumors. Study-wide context: Across peripheral blood and tumor or nodule tissue samples taken from malignant and benign thyroid patients, the repertoires were compared with one another. Study results and limitations: Malignant tumors reportedly showed significantly higher TCR beta diversity than benign nodules in both blood and tumor.

The sequence was collected from a female donor with papillary thyroid cancer or a benign thyroid nodule (not recorded which). Some clones in this sample may be carry-over from other donors' samples. The material sequenced was blood. The chain couples TRBV10-3 to TRBJ1-1, with a possible D match to TRBD1 (6 bases). This chain's CDR3 is CAISEGTPSGTEAFF. As DNA, the CDR3 is TGTGCCATCAGTGAGGGGACACCCTCCGGGACTGAAGCTTTCTTT.